Below are 32 T cell receptor beta chains sequenced from a single sample in a study of graft-versus-host responses after intestinal transplantation. Antigens for these TCRs are unknown. Using immunoSEQ multiplex PCR, the repertoire was profiled, and TCRdb retains in-frame clones only, with some absent. This table holds some 120,000 clones, approximately 90% found once. The specimen was unstimulated CD4+ T cells sorted from spleen or lymph node cells, collected before intestinal transplant. These receptors originate from a human donor who received an intestinal transplant.

The chain is built from TRBV9 and TRBJ1-2; D is ambiguous. The V gene's germline CDR1 is SGDLS and CDR2 YYNGEE. Between the trimmed V and J ends, which lost 0 bases and 3 bases, there was a span of 9 bases. The CDR3 covers 14 residues. The CDR3 DNA reads as TGTGCCAGCAGCGTAGACGTGTCCGACTATGGCTACACCTTC. The encoded protein is CASSVDVSDYGYTF.

The CDR3 here is CATSGPEDRALNIQYF. The CDR3 DNA follows: TGTGCCACCAGCGGACCTGAGGACAGGGCCTTAAACATTCAGTACTTC. The V gene is TRBV15, the J gene TRBJ2-4; 8 nucleotides align to TRBD1. The CDR3 length is 16 residues. Trimming cost V 5 bases and J 6 bases; bases outside gene matches: 12. Germline V gene lookup returns CDR1 LNHNV and CDR2 YYDKDF (reference sequence).

The chain has TRBV5-1 and TRBJ1-1, with D uncertain. CDR1 and CDR2 (germline): SGHRS, YFSETQ. This CDR3 comprises 16 residues. The germline V and J ends were trimmed by 2 bases and 0 bases, with 14 bases remaining between them. In DNA, the CDR3 is TGCGCCAGCAGCTTAGCTCTAAGGGAAATGAACACTGAAGCTTTCTTT. Amino acid sequence: CASSLALREMNTEAFF.

The chain carries TRBV30 and TRBJ2-1; a weak D match, TRBD2 (5 bases). Trimming pared 1 base from V and 0 bases from J, leaving 13 bases between. The CDR3 totals 16 residues. Germline V gene data show CDR1 as GTSNPN and CDR2 as SVGIG (reference sequence). CDR3 bases: TGTGCCTGGAGTGGAGGGTCGGCACGCTCCTACAATGAGCAGTTCTTC. Amino acid sequence: CAWSGGSARSYNEQFF.

V is TRBV6-1 and J is TRBJ2-6, with a weak D call TRBD1 (5 bases). The ends were cut back, 7 bases at V and 0 bases at J, with 10 bases in the middle. Germline loops: CDR1 MNHNS, CDR2 SASEGT. This CDR3 region has 15 residues. This CDR3 reads CASKGASSGANVLTF. DNA for the CDR3: TGTGCCAGCAAAGGGGCAAGCTCTGGGGCCAACGTCCTGACTTTC.

The chain uses TRBV5-1 and TRBJ2-5; 7 nucleotides agree with TRBD2. V lost 1 base, J lost 2 bases, and 8 bases stayed unmatched. From germline, CDR1 is SGHRS and CDR2 YFSETQ. The CDR3 contains 16 residues. The CDR3 DNA follows: TGCGCCAGCAGCTTGTCAGGCGGGGGAAGTCAAGAGACCCAGTACTTC. Translation: CASSLSGGGSQETQYF.

The chain combines TRBV5-1 with TRBJ2-5, with 14 bases aligning to TRBD2. J was trimmed by 4 bases and V by 0 bases; bases with no gene match: 5. The CDR3 runs to 17 residues. Germline V gene sequence: CDR1 SGHRS, CDR2 YFSETQ. CDR3 region: CASSLGAGTSGGETQYF. As DNA, the CDR3 is TGCGCCAGCAGCTTGGGGGCCGGGACTAGCGGGGGAGAGACCCAGTACTTC.

The chain links TRBV5-1 to TRBJ2-3; 8 nucleotides line up with TRBD2. Germline V lookup: CDR1 SGHRS, CDR2 YFSETQ. The V and J ends lost 0 bases and 2 bases, in that order; junction bases with no gene match: 2. CDR3 length equals 15 residues. In DNA, the CDR3 is TGCGCCAGCAGCTTGGGTAGCGGGACCACAGATACGCAGTATTTT. As protein: CASSLGSGTTDTQYF.

The chain couples TRBV5-1 to TRBJ2-2, with a weak D call TRBD1 (6 bases). V lost 0 bases, J lost 5 bases, and 14 bases lay in between. The CDR3 has 16 residues. Germline values: CDR1 SGHRS, CDR2 YFSETQ. CDR3 protein: CASSLGGRGATGELFF. The CDR3 region has the DNA TGCGCCAGCAGCTTGGGGGGCAGGGGAGCGACCGGGGAGCTGTTTTTT.

The V gene is TRBV6-5, the J gene TRBJ1-5, with 9 bases that match TRBD1. CDR3 length: 14 amino acids. V dropped 6 bases and J dropped 7; count of bases not matched to a gene: 7. Per the germline V gene, CDR1 is MNHEY and CDR2 is SVGAGI. This CDR3 is CASSPQGAKQPQHF. The CDR3 nucleotides read TGTGCCAGCAGCCCACAGGGGGCGAAGCAGCCCCAGCATTTT.

The rearrangement uses TRBV11-3 and TRBJ1-1, with a weak D call TRBD1 (6 bases). CDR3 size: 15 residues. Trimming stripped 7 bases from V and 3 bases from J, with 18 bases between. CDR1 and CDR2 from the germline V gene are SGHNT and YENEEA. The CDR3: CASIRRAGAYTEAFF. CDR3 DNA: TGTGCCAGCATTCGTAGGGCAGGGGCGTACACTGAAGCTTTCTTT.

The J gene is TRBJ2-7, the V gene TRBV5-4; D gene ambiguous. V lost 0 bases and J lost 5, with 9 bases in between. The CDR3 runs to 13 residues. Germline loops: CDR1 SGHNT, CDR2 YYREEE (reference sequence). CDR3: CASSLDIPHEQYF. As DNA, the CDR3 is TGTGCCAGCAGCTTGGACATACCTCACGAGCAGTACTTC.

The gene calls are TRBV11-3 and TRBJ1-2, with D perhaps TRBD1 (5 bases). CDR1 is SGHNT, CDR2 YENEEA, per germline. Trimming took 5 bases from V and 5 from J, leaving 12 bases between them. CDR3 length equals 13 residues. The CDR3: CASSQGHQYGYTF. CDR3 coding DNA: TGTGCCAGCAGCCAAGGACACCAGTATGGCTACACCTTC.

The count of this clone is one. The chain links TRBV5-1 to TRBJ2-4, with 7 nucleotides matching TRBD2. The CDR3 has 13 amino acids. The trim removed 0 bases at V and 8 bases at J, leaving 2 bases unmatched. Germline V gene data show CDR1 as SGHRS and CDR2 as YFSETQ. This CDR3 is CASSLVGGDIQYF. CDR3 in DNA: TGCGCCAGCAGCTTGGTGGGGGGGGACATTCAGTACTTC.

V and J are TRBV6-1 and TRBJ1-3, with D unclear. Germline V CDR1 and CDR2: MNHNS, SASEGT. Trimming took off 6 bases at V and 0 bases at J, with 6 bases between the two ends. The CDR3 covers 13 residues. CDR3 amino acids: CASRGSSGNTIYF. For the CDR3, the DNA is TGTGCCAGCAGGGGCAGCTCTGGAAACACCATATATTTT.

V gene TRBV6-5 combines with J gene TRBJ1-6, with D possibly matching TRBD1 (5 bases). This CDR3 comprises 16 residues. Germline V gene lookup returns CDR1 MNHEY and CDR2 SVGAGI. Trimming stripped 1 base from V and 4 bases from J, with 11 bases between. CDR3 coding DNA: TGTGCCAGCAGTTACTGGGGACGTCTGTATAATTCACCCCTCCACTTT. Its protein is CASSYWGRLYNSPLHF.

The rearrangement joins TRBV10-3 to TRBJ1-3, with TRBD1 as a possible D gene (5 bases). Germline CDR1 is ENHRY and CDR2 is SYGVKD. V lost 10 bases and J lost 0, with 16 bases in between. The CDR3 loop spans 15 amino acids. CDR3 loop: CATIGLRDSGNTIYF. CDR3 DNA sequence: TGTGCCACCATAGGACTCAGGGACTCTGGAAACACCATATATTTT.

Note on this clone: Sequence at one end of the junction differs from germline and may be a read error. The chain is built from TRBV5-1 and TRBJ2-2; D unresolved. Germline V lookup: CDR1 SGHRS, CDR2 YFSETQ. The CDR3 extends over 11 amino acids. The CDR3 DNA reads as TGCGCCAGCACCTTGGCCGGGGAGCTGTTTTTT. Protein product: CASTLAGELFF.

The J gene is TRBJ2-1, the V gene TRBV6-5; TRBD1 might be the D (6 bases). Looked up from germline, CDR1 is MNHEY and CDR2 is SVGAGI. This CDR3 has 13 amino acids. Trimming left V 6 bases short and J 5 bases short, with 11 bases between. The CDR3 protein is CASSTGTHNEQFF. The DNA for the CDR3 is TGTGCCAGCAGCACCGGGACACACAATGAGCAGTTCTTC.

This sequence joins TRBV10-3 and TRBJ1-4, with D unclear. The CDR3 has 13 amino acids. Per the germline V gene, CDR1 is ENHRY and CDR2 is SYGVKD. Trimming cost V 2 bases and J 8 bases, with 9 bases left between them. The CDR3 sequence is CAISEGRGEKLFF. The CDR3 DNA reads TGTGCCATCAGTGAGGGTAGAGGAGAAAAACTGTTTTTT.

The chain combines TRBV6-5 with TRBJ1-3; no definite D call. V lost 4 bases and J 3 bases, leaving 1 base between the germline ends. This CDR3 has 11 amino acids. Germline loops: CDR1 MNHEY, CDR2 SVGAGI. As DNA, the CDR3 is TGTGCCAGCAGTTTTGGAAACACCATATATTTT. Residues: CASSFGNTIYF.

The chain joins TRBV18 to TRBJ1-5; TRBD1 matches 9 bases. This CDR3 is 15 amino acids long. Germline V gene sequence: CDR1 KGHSH, CDR2 LQKENI. Trimming cost V 6 bases and J 6 bases; bases outside gene matches: 9. CDR3: CASSGQGGLSQPQHF. In nucleotides, the CDR3 is TGTGCCAGCTCGGGACAGGGAGGCTTGAGTCAGCCCCAGCATTTT.

The chain has TRBV10-1 and TRBJ2-3; D uncertain. V was cut by 0 bases and J by 6 bases, with 13 bases left in between. Germline V gene lookup returns CDR1 WNHNN and CDR2 SYGVQD (reference sequence). The CDR3 sequence is 15 residues long. The CDR3 loop is CASSESVGALDTQYF. For the CDR3, the DNA is TGCGCCAGCAGTGAGTCGGTTGGAGCCTTGGATACGCAGTATTTT.

In its sample, this clone was seen once. The chain couples TRBV11-3 to TRBJ1-1, with TRBD1 as a possible D gene (5 bases). Trimming removed 5 bases at V and 5 bases at J, with 15 bases between. The CDR3 consists of 14 residues. Germline loops: CDR1 SGHNT, CDR2 YENEEA. The CDR3 DNA follows: TGTGCCAGCAGCCCCCGGCAGGGAGGTACTGAAGCTTTCTTT. Its translation is CASSPRQGGTEAFF.

V usage is TRBV7-8 and J usage is TRBJ1-5; D is undetermined. With 1 base removed from V and 0 bases from J, the gap between germline ends came to 7 bases. The CDR3 covers 15 residues. Germline CDR1 and CDR2: SGHVS and FQNEAQ. The CDR3 reads CASSLGAPSNQPQHF. As DNA, the CDR3 is TGTGCCAGCAGCTTAGGCGCCCCTAGCAATCAGCCCCAGCATTTT.

The chain recombines TRBV19 with TRBJ2-7; 11 nucleotides align to TRBD2. The CDR3 is 16 residues long. Germline CDR1 and CDR2: LNHDA and SQIVND (reference sequence). J was trimmed by 0 bases and V by 3 bases; bases with no gene match: 4. CDR3 in amino acids: CASSITSGGVSYEQYF. CDR3 DNA: TGTGCCAGTAGTATCACTAGCGGGGGCGTCTCCTACGAGCAGTACTTC.

Of note for this clone: The identical CDR3 is also encoded by other nucleotide sequences in the sample. V is TRBV18 and J is TRBJ1-4, with D hard to call. The CDR3 totals 12 residues. Germline-derived CDR1 and CDR2 are KGHSH and LQKENI. The V end was cut by 2 bases, the J end by 2 bases, with 0 bases between. CDR3 amino acids: CASSPTNEKLFF. CDR3 DNA sequence: TGTGCCAGCTCACCAACTAATGAAAAACTGTTTTTT.

This chain connects TRBV6-1 to TRBJ1-6; D uncertain. The CDR3 is made up of 13 amino acids. Per germline, CDR1 MNHNS and CDR2 SASEGT. V lost 10 bases to trimming and J lost 4 bases, with 11 bases between them. For the CDR3, the DNA is TGTGCCACCTTGACGGCTTATAATTCACCCCTCCACTTT. It is translated as CATLTAYNSPLHF.

The chain combines TRBV5-6 with TRBJ1-1, with D hard to call. The CDR3 covers 14 residues. From germline, CDR1 is SGHDT and CDR2 YYEEEE. V lost 4 bases, J lost 1 base, and 11 bases lay in between. The CDR3 is CASSKGLKNTEAFF. CDR3 DNA sequence: TGTGCCAGCAGCAAAGGACTCAAGAACACTGAAGCTTTCTTT.

The chain links TRBV5-1 to TRBJ2-1; the D gene could be TRBD1 or TRBD2 (5 bases each). Germline lookup yields CDR1 SGHRS and CDR2 YFSETQ. This CDR3 is 15 amino acids long. With 0 bases removed from V and 0 bases from J, the gap between germline ends came to 7 bases. The CDR3: CASSLGGSSYNEQFF. The DNA of the CDR3 is TGCGCCAGCAGCTTGGGGGGGAGCTCCTACAATGAGCAGTTCTTC. Using reference TRBV5-1 and TRBJ2-1 for the parts outside the CDR3, the full variable domain is KAGVTQTPRYLIKTRGQQVTLSCSPISGHRSVSWYQQTPGQGLQFLFEYFSETQRNKGNFPGRFSGRQFSNSRSEMNVSTLELGDSALYLCASSLGGSSYNEQFFGPGTRLTVL.

The chain recombines TRBV14 with TRBJ2-3, with D unclear. The CDR3 has 17 amino acids. Trimming took off 1 base at V and 2 bases at J, with 16 bases between the two ends. The germline V gene has CDR1 SGHDN and CDR2 FVKESK. CDR3 region: CASSQGDLGSITDTQYF. The CDR3 nucleotides read TGTGCCAGCAGCCAAGGGGATTTGGGGTCGATCACAGATACGCAGTATTTT. The full variable domain, rest sourced from reference TRBV14 and TRBJ2-3, is EAGVTQFPSHSVIEKGQTVTLRCDPISGHDNLYWYRRVMGKEIKFLLHFVKESKQDESGMPNNRFLAERTGGTYSTLKVQPAELEDSGVYFCASSQGDLGSITDTQYFGPGTRLTVL.

This chain uses TRBV29-1 with TRBJ1-1; no firm D call. The V gene lost 5 bases and the J gene lost 3 bases, with 16 bases spanning the gap. Germline loops: CDR1 SQVTM, CDR2 ANQGSEA. This CDR3 region has 14 residues. The CDR3, as DNA: TGCAGCGTTCAAGCGGGGATTGGTTACACTGAAGCTTTCTTT. Its translation is CSVQAGIGYTEAFF.